This TCR beta chain was observed in a study of blood T cell repertoires in COVID-19 (TCRdb year 2020). With respect to the entire study: The collaborator samples originated in the United States, Italy and Spain and spanned the acute and convalescent phases of COVID-19. Samples came from the ongoing ImmuneRACE study (first 160 participants) plus 1,254 subjects from 6 global collaborators. The material from the prospective study consisted of cDNA or gDNA derived from T cells, B-cell-depleted T cells, or PBMCs. Subjects who had been exposed to COVID-19, were actively infected with it, or had recovered from it provided the deeply sampled blood TCRbeta repertoires that made up the dataset. Where HLA class I and class II types were available, the types were taken from metadata supplied by the sample provider, not from assay-based typing. Sample metadata almost always included a de-identified subject ID, COVID-19 status, age in years and sex. A freely available public database, intended as a resource for researchers studying the immune response to SARS-CoV-2, is where the repertoires were released. Broad study findings and their caveats: The quantity of clinical and demographic metadata differed by source and by participant and was supplied without curation.

Collaborating institutions collected whole blood in K2EDTA tubes following their own protocols. For TCRbeta analysis, collaborator samples were shipped as frozen whole blood, as isolated PBMCs, or as DNA extracted from either sample type. A remark on this clone: There is no known antigen for this receptor. Base quality data are lacking; no much larger clone is found one base away.

TCRbeta CDR3 regions were amplified from genomic DNA using the immunoSEQ Assay, a bias-controlled multiplex PCR. The original methods were these. The number of nucleated cells in each sample was estimated by amplification of reference gene primers within the assay. Sequence reads were collapsed and filtered to measure the absolute abundance of every unique TCRbeta CDR3 rearrangement. Productive Simpson clonality was computed per sample as the square root of Simpson's diversity index over productive rearrangements. TCRdb took this table from immuneACCESS and kept in-frame rearrangements with V and J called. Such tables lack part of the clones; where checked against another copy, unresolved V genes explain under half of the gap, and the rest is unexplained. For V, J and clone size, that table is used; D and trimming come from the DNA. The sample contains under 95,000 clones, 86% of them found a single time. Under 20% of the sample is in the top ten clones.

Material for sequencing was peripheral blood. This clonotype was obtained from an elderly woman with acute or convalescent COVID-19.

The base sequence is TGTGCCAGCAGTTACGGTTTTAGGGACAGAGCTTTCTTT. It specifies CASSYGFRDRAFF. The sequence links TRBV6-5 to TRBJ1-1, with TRBD1 identical over 7 junction bases. The CDR3 goes from the cysteine to the phenylalanine over 13 residues. Here the CDR3 DNA is all that survives: 39 bases in frame from base 1. Here V drops 2 bases and J drops 10 bases, and the junction holds 7 bases not matched to any gene. The germline V gene specifies MNHEY as CDR1 and SVGAGI as CDR2.